A selection of T cell receptor beta chains follows, all from one sample in a study of OX40 agonist ivuxolimab in advanced cancers. The method was immunoSEQ multiplex PCR; TCRdb's version includes in-frame clones alone and lacks a portion of them. The sample shows about 34,000 clones, around 84% of them seen only once. The sample consisted of CD4+ or CD8+ T cells sorted from blood, taken in a trial of the OX40 agonist ivuxolimab. The source is an adult with an advanced solid tumor such as melanoma, head and neck, liver or kidney cancer. Each CDR3 is given with its conserved first and last residue. D genes are given only for firm matches. The size entry is marked missing in some rows and otherwise reads once, few, many or a size class.

j_call d_call clone_size v_call cdr3_nt cdr3_aa
TRBJ2-5 . once TRBV29-1 TGCAGCGTTGTAGGGTCAGGGGGAGGAGAGACCCAGTACTTC CSVVGSGGGETQYF
TRBJ2-7 TRBD2 . TRBV12-5 TGTGCTAGTGGTTTGGCAGCGGGAGACTACGAGCAGTACTTC CASGLAAGDYEQYF
TRBJ1-5 TRBD1 . TRBV5-6 TGTGCCAGCAGCTTCTCCCGGGGACAGAGAAATCAGCCCCAGCATTTT CASSFSRGQRNQPQHF
TRBJ2-7 . . TRBV5-1 TGCGCCAGCAGCTCCGACAATCCCCCCTACGAGCAGTACTTC CASSSDNPPYEQYF
TRBJ1-3 . . TRBV30 TGTGCCTGGAGTGAAGAGGGCACCCAGGGAAACACCATATATTTT CAWSEEGTQGNTIYF
TRBJ2-7 . . TRBV5-1 TGCGCCAGCAGCTTGGTTTCCTCTTCCTGGGAGCAGTACTTC CASSLVSSSWEQYF
TRBJ2-7 . . TRBV5-1 TGCGCCAGCAGCAACAGGGATACACCCTACGAGCAGTACTTC CASSNRDTPYEQYF
TRBJ1-2 . . TRBV6-4 TGTGCCAGCAGCCCGGACGGCTATGGCTACACCTTC CASSPDGYGYTF
TRBJ1-2 . . TRBV6-5 TGTGCCAGCAGTTACTCCGCACAGAACTATGGCTACACCTTC CASSYSAQNYGYTF
TRBJ2-6 . . TRBV7-2 TGTGCCAGCAGCCAAAAAGCGGGCTCTGGGGCCAACGTCCTGACTTTC CASSQKAGSGANVLTF
TRBJ2-1 . . TRBV7-9 TGTGCCAGCAGCTGGAGGGGGGGCAGGTCGTACAATGAGCAGTTCTTC CASSWRGGRSYNEQFF
TRBJ2-7 . few TRBV5-1 TGCGCCAGCAGCTTGGAACAGGGCTACGAGCAGTACTTC CASSLEQGYEQYF
TRBJ2-2 TRBD1 . TRBV5-1 TGCGCCAGCTCCCCGGGACAGATCACCGGGGAGCTGTTTTTT CASSPGQITGELFF
TRBJ1-5 . . TRBV28 TGTGCCAGCAGTTTATCGGGGTATCACCAGCCCCAGCATTTT CASSLSGYHQPQHF
TRBJ2-6 . . TRBV7-9 TGTGCCAGCAGCTTAGAGGTGGGAAGTACTTTC CASSLEVGSTF
TRBJ2-7 TRBD1 . TRBV28 TGTGCCAGCAGTCCTGATCAGGGGGCTATTCTCTACGAGCAGTACTTC CASSPDQGAILYEQYF
TRBJ1-5 . . TRBV7-2 TGTGCCAGCAGCTTACAGATCAATCAGCCCCAGCATTTT CASSLQINQPQHF
TRBJ2-5 . . TRBV29-1 TGCAGCGCGGAAGTTGTTCGCGGGGAGACCCAGTACTTC CSAEVVRGETQYF
TRBJ1-1 TRBD1 . TRBV5-1 TGCGCCAGCAGCTTGGTACAGGGACAGCTAGGTGAAGCTTTCTTT CASSLVQGQLGEAFF
TRBJ1-2 . . TRBV14 TGTGCCAGCAGCCAAGAGAGGACGTATGGCTACACCTTC CASSQERTYGYTF
TRBJ2-4 . . TRBV2 TGTGCCAGCAGTGCCCCGGAACCGTTAGCCAAAAACATTCAGTACTTC CASSAPEPLAKNIQYF
TRBJ2-4 . . TRBV19 TGTGCCAGTAACGGGGGTATAGCCAAAAACATTCAGTACTTC CASNGGIAKNIQYF
TRBJ2-7 TRBD1 . TRBV5-1 TGCGCCAGCAGCGTGGGGTCGACAGGGGGCTACGAGCAGTACTTC CASSVGSTGGYEQYF
TRBJ2-1 . . TRBV6-4 TGTGCCAGCAGCCCCGGGAGACCCCATCGGAATGAGCAGTTCTTC CASSPGRPHRNEQFF
TRBJ2-2 . . TRBV19 TGTGCCAGTAGGGAAAAGGGATCGGTCGGGGAGCTGTTTTTT CASREKGSVGELFF
TRBJ1-5 . few TRBV27 TGTGCCAGCAGTCCTCGGACAGCAGATCAGCCCCAGCATTTT CASSPRTADQPQHF
TRBJ2-1 TRBD1 few TRBV6-5 TGTGCCAGCAGTTCTTCCGGGACAGGGGGCTACAATGAGCAGTTCTTC CASSSSGTGGYNEQFF
TRBJ2-5 . . TRBV18 TGTGCCAGCTCAAAAGGGGAAGAGACCCAGTACTTC CASSKGEETQYF
TRBJ1-3 . . TRBV6-1 TGTGCCAGCAGTGAAGCAGGGGGAACCTCTGGAAACACCATATATTTT CASSEAGGTSGNTIYF
TRBJ2-7 TRBD1 few TRBV7-2 TGTGCCAGCAGCTTATCGAAGGGGGCTGACGAGCAGTACTTC CASSLSKGADEQYF
TRBJ1-4 . . TRBV7-7 TGTGCTAGCAGCCACCCCCCCCGGGATGAAAAACTGTTTTTT CASSHPPRDEKLFF
TRBJ2-3 . once TRBV19 TGTGCCAGTAGGGTACGCGGAAAAGCAAACACAGATACGCAGTATTTT CASRVRGKANTDTQYF
TRBJ2-7 TRBD2 . TRBV28 TGTGCCAGCAGTACATACCCGGGACTAGCGGACTACGAGCAGTACTTC CASSTYPGLADYEQYF
TRBJ1-2 . . TRBV9 TGTGCCAGCAGCGTAGGGGAAAAAAAGGGGGGCTACACCTTC CASSVGEKKGGYTF
TRBJ2-7 . . TRBV6-1 TGTGCCAGCAGTTTAAACTACGAGCAGTACTTC CASSLNYEQYF
TRBJ2-1 . . TRBV28 TGTGCCAGCAGTGGGGGTCCCTACAATGAGCAGTTCTTC CASSGGPYNEQFF
TRBJ2-3 . . TRBV28 TGTGCCAGCAGTTTTAACCAAGCTAGCACAGATACGCAGTATTTT CASSFNQASTDTQYF
TRBJ1-2 TRBD1 . TRBV15 TGTGCCACCAGCAGAGACGTGGGACAGGGACCGGGCTACACCTTC CATSRDVGQGPGYTF
TRBJ2-7 TRBD1 . TRBV10-3 TGTGCCATCACGGACAGGGGGCGAGAAGAGCAGTACTTC CAITDRGREEQYF